The sequence of this T cell receptor (beta chain) was determined in a study of identical twins' blood T cells. Overall study results and limits: Top TCRbeta clonotypes were shared more with twin than unrelated donors.

Three pairs of healthy female monozygous twins were the donors. The three twin pairs were reared together, likely meeting the same infections. Regarding this clonotype: The target antigen is unknown.

TCRdb passed the 5' RACE reads through MiXCR, listing each CDR3 protein once. The table lists fewer than 450,000 distinct CDR3 sequences, under 30% of them singletons. The sequence came from a woman between 18 and 55 years old in good health. Sequencing used PBMCs.

The CDR3 DNA sequence: TGCGCCAGCAGCACCCGGGACAGGGGTTACAATGAGCAGTTCTTC. This sequence encodes CASSTRDRGYNEQFF. The chain combines TRBV5-1 with TRBJ2-1; 10 nucleotides line up with TRBD1. The J segment lost 4 bases and the V segment lost 4 bases, leaving 5 bases of the junction unmatched. In germline, CDR1 is SGHRS, CDR2 YFSETQ. The CDR3 is made up of 15 amino acids.